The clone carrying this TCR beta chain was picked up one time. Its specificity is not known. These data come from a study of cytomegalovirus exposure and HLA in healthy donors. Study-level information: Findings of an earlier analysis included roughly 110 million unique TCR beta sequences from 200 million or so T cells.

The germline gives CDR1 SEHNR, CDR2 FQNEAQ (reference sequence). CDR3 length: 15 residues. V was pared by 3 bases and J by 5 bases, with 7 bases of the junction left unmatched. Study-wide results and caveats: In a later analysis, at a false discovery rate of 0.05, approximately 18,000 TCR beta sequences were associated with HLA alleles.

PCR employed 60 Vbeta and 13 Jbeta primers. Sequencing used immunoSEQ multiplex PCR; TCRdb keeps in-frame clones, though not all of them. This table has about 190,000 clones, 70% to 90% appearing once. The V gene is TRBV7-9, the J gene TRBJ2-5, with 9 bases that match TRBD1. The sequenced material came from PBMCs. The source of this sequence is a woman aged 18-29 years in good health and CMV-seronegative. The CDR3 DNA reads TGTGCCAGCAGCTTGGGGGGACAGGGTCGGGAGACCCAGTACTTC. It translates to CASSLGGQGRETQYF.